The TCR beta chain described here comes from a study of cytomegalovirus exposure and HLA in healthy donors. Primers: 60 Vbeta forward and 13 Jbeta reverse. Profiling relied on immunoSEQ multiplex PCR, and the TCRdb table lists in-frame clones only, not all of them. This sample has approximately 170,000 clones; about 79% occur once, and the top ten carry less than 0.9%. The trim removed 4 bases at V and 6 bases at J, leaving 9 bases unmatched. The CDR3 has 14 residues. Germline CDR1 is MDHEN and CDR2 is SYDVKM. Sequencing was performed on PBMCs. The clonotype comes from a female donor in good health and CMV-seronegative. This chain joins TRBV28 and TRBJ2-7; the match to TRBD1 covers 7 bases. CDR3 sequence: CASSSPGQTSEQYF. The CDR3 DNA sequence: TGTGCCAGCAGTTCCCCGGGACAGACATCCGAGCAGTACTTC.